These T cell receptor beta chains were read from a single sample in a study of beta chain features in type 1 diabetes. Measured with immunoSEQ multiplex PCR; TCRdb has only the in-frame clones, and not every one. The sample includes about 160,000 clones, 10% seen only once; the top ten take 0.45% to 0.5%. The sequenced material came from central memory CD4+ T cells from blood. The receptors stem from a man aged 25-45 years with type 1 diabetes. CDR3s include the opening cysteine and the closing phenylalanine or tryptophan. The order of the fields is J gene, V gene, D gene, clone size, CDR3 protein, CDR3 DNA. D genes are given only for firm matches. A row's size may be missing; if present it is once, few, many or a size class.

>TRBJ2-7|TRBV5-6|TRBD2|few
CASSLEASGFYEQYF
TGTGCCAGCAGCTTGGAAGCTAGCGGATTCTACGAGCAGTACTTC
>TRBJ2-5|TRBV6-1|TRBD2|NA
CASSEGAGGRVGTQYF
TGTGCCAGCAGTGAAGGCGCGGGAGGGCGGGTAGGGACCCAGTACTTC
>TRBJ2-1|TRBV4-3|NA|few
CASSQDSLYNEQFF
TGCGCCAGCAGCCAAGATAGTCTCTACAATGAGCAGTTCTTC
>TRBJ2-3|TRBV5-1|NA|NA
CASSLGLASTDTQYF
TGCGCCAGCAGCTTGGGGCTAGCAAGCACAGATACGCAGTATTTT
>TRBJ2-5|TRBV30|TRBD1|once
CAWAGTGVFETQYF
TGTGCCTGGGCCGGGACAGGGGTTTTCGAGACCCAGTACTTC
>TRBJ1-2|TRBV5-4|TRBD1|few
CASNLDRGQDGYTF
TGTGCCAGCAACCTTGACAGGGGACAAGATGGCTACACCTTC
>TRBJ1-5|TRBV6-6|NA|few
CASSYSSQRGNQPQHF
TGTGCCAGCAGTTACTCGAGCCAGCGGGGCAATCAGCCCCAGCATTTT
>TRBJ2-5|TRBV7-9|NA|few
CASSQGTMGETQYF
TGTGCCAGCAGCCAGGGGACGATGGGAGAGACCCAGTACTTC
>TRBJ1-5|TRBV2|TRBD1|few
CASSPQGADNQPQHF
TGTGCCAGCAGTCCACAGGGGGCGGACAATCAGCCCCAGCATTTT
>TRBJ1-3|TRBV7-2|NA|NA
CASSGTRNTIYF
TGTGCCAGCAGCGGCACCAGAAACACCATATATTTT
>TRBJ2-7|TRBV18|NA|few
CASSPPGRVPAYEQYF
TGTGCCAGCTCACCACCCGGCAGGGTACCTGCCTACGAGCAGTACTTC
>TRBJ1-5|TRBV29-1|TRBD1|NA
CSVASQGDQPQHF
TGCAGCGTTGCCTCCCAGGGGGATCAGCCCCAGCATTTT
>TRBJ2-7|TRBV6-5|NA|NA
CASRIGQVYEQYF
TGTGCCAGCAGAATTGGGCAGGTCTACGAGCAGTACTTC
>TRBJ2-2|TRBV30|TRBD1|NA
CASRGTAGELFF
TGTGCCTCTAGGGGGACAGCCGGGGAGCTGTTTTTT
>TRBJ2-2|TRBV19|TRBD1|NA
CASSIVATGFPGELFF
TGTGCCAGTAGTATAGTGGCGACAGGGTTTCCCGGGGAGCTGTTTTTT
>TRBJ2-2|TRBV5-1|TRBD1|few
CASSSAPLPGGVGELFF
TGCGCCAGCAGCTCGGCTCCCCTTCCAGGGGGCGTAGGGGAGCTGTTTTTT